The sequence of this T cell receptor (beta chain) was determined in a study of blood T cell repertoires in COVID-19. Across the study: COVID-19 samples from acute and convalescent phases originated in the United States, Italy and Spain. T cells, B-cell-depleted T cells, or PBMCs supplied cDNA or gDNA.

Authors' processing steps: For nucleated cells, counts were estimated from reference gene primer amplification. Using immunoSEQ multiplex PCR, the repertoire was profiled, and TCRdb retains in-frame clones only, with some absent. That table supplies the V and J calls and clone size; D and trimming were determined from the DNA. The sample contains 310,000 or so clones, 83% of which appear only once. Germline V gene data show CDR1 as SGHRS and CDR2 as YFSETQ. CDR3 length: 17 amino acids. V was shortened by 0 bases and J by 4 bases, with 14 bases between the two germline ends. This clonotype was sampled from a woman aged 45-65 years with acute or convalescent COVID-19. Sequencing was carried out using peripheral blood. The chain recombines TRBV5-1 with TRBJ2-6; D gene uncertain. CDR3 protein: CASSLGDGQAGANVLTF. The CDR3 nucleotides are TGCGCCAGCAGCTTGGGAGACGGTCAGGCCGGGGCCAACGTCCTGACTTTC.